A single count supports the clone carrying this T cell receptor (beta chain). This entry belongs to a study of cytotoxic CD8 clonotypes in ibrutinib-treated CLL. The table came from immunoSEQ multiplex PCR; TCRdb's copy has only in-frame clones and leaves some out. The data contain 200,000 to 250,000 clones, roughly 70% of them seen just once; the ten biggest clones take up roughly 14%. The CDR3 runs to 13 residues. With 9 bases removed from V and 1 base from J, the gap between germline ends came to 12 bases. Germline values: CDR1 MNHEY, CDR2 SVGAGI. The sample here was PBMCs, taken after 24 months of ibrutinib treatment. This receptor was obtained from a human donor with chronic lymphocytic leukemia. The chain has TRBV6-5 and TRBJ1-1; D not certain. In nucleotides, the CDR3 is TGTGCCAGTAGAAGTTATGGGAACACTGAAGCTTTCTTT. This gives the protein CASRSYGNTEAFF.